This paragraph reports one TCR beta chain. Its specificity is unknown. Among the 120 or so subjects of the validation cohort, separate from the approximately 700-subject first cohort, were the donors. Measured with immunoSEQ multiplex PCR; TCRdb has only the in-frame clones, and not every one. Here the sample spans around 190,000 clones, approximately 81% being singletons. V was cut by 2 bases and J by 5 bases, with 18 bases left in between. Germline V gene lookup returns CDR1 MNHNY and CDR2 SVGAGI (reference sequence). The CDR3 extends over 16 amino acids. These data originate in a study of cytomegalovirus exposure and HLA in healthy donors. As for the study in general: The use of the same platform for the 120 validation repertoires and the 650 to 850 first-cohort repertoires was reported by a later analysis. Study-wide findings and caveats: The authors enumerated over 150 TCR beta chains as linked to cytomegalovirus.

The genes are TRBV6-6 and TRBJ1-2; D remains unclear. Sequencing was performed on PBMCs. This receptor was identified in a man younger than 35 in good health and CMV-seropositive. This CDR3 is CASSYPWTDPEYGYTF. CDR3 nucleotides: TGTGCCAGCAGTTACCCATGGACTGACCCGGAATATGGCTACACCTTC.